This TCR beta chain was sequenced for a study of post-analysis software for immune sequencing data. General study results and limits: For normalized Chao1 diversity, multiple sclerosis patients scored significantly lower than controls did. When patients were compared with controls, a handful of TRBV segments were more frequent, TRBV5-6, TRBV5-1 and TRBV20-1 among them.

Remarks on this clonotype: Its antigen remains unknown.

CDR3 length: 12 amino acids. Germline-derived CDR1 and CDR2 are ENHRY and SYGVKD. Trimming shortened V by 8 bases and J by 5 bases, and 10 bases separated the two germline ends. The TCR beta cDNA libraries contained unique molecular identifiers. T cells numbering about 0.85 to 10 million yielded cDNA molecules that totaled some 500,000. Each CDR3 protein gets one entry after TCRdb re-called the PCR reads with MiXCR. The sample contains hundreds of thousands of distinct CDR3 sequences, approximately 30% of which appear only once. The V gene is TRBV10-3, the J gene TRBJ2-1; D remains ambiguous. This clonotype was obtained from a girl under 18 with multiple sclerosis. The sample consisted of blood. The DNA of the CDR3 is TGTGCCATCCGGCAGAACAACAATGAGCAGTTCTTC. It yields the protein CAIRQNNNEQFF.